These 5 T cell receptor beta chains share one sample of origin, sequenced in a study of identifying expanded T cells in peripheral blood. Measured with immunoSEQ multiplex PCR; TCRdb has only the in-frame clones, and not every one. Here the sample spans approximately 100,000 clones, roughly nine tenths being singletons. Sequencing was performed on blood. The receptors stem from a person aged 18-70 years in good health.

V gene TRBV5-4 combines with J gene TRBJ2-3; no clear D gene. The CDR3 has 12 residues. CDR1 is SGHNT, CDR2 YYREEE, per germline (reference sequence). Trimming removed 3 bases from V and 1 base from J, with 3 bases in between. The CDR3 DNA reads as TGTGCCAGCAGCTACCGCACAGATACGCAGTATTTT. Translation gives CASSYRTDTQYF.

The rearrangement links TRBV9 to TRBJ1-6; tentatively, D is TRBD1 (6 bases). The length of the CDR3 is 15 residues. The germline gives CDR1 SGDLS, CDR2 YYNGEE. The V and J ends lost 5 bases and 8 bases respectively, with 17 bases between them. The CDR3 nucleotides read TGTGCCAGCAGGAGGGGGGAATTGGTCGATTCACCCCTCCACTTT. As protein: CASRRGELVDSPLHF. Full variable domain (rest looked up from reference TRBV9 and TRBJ1-6): DSGVTQTPKHLITATGQRVTLRCSPRSGDLSVYWYQQSLDQGLQFLIQYYNGEERAKGNILERFSAQQFPDLHSELNLSSLELGDSALYFCASRRGELVDSPLHFGNGTRLTVT.

The rearrangement joins TRBV28 to TRBJ1-1; 9 bases fit TRBD1. This CDR3 region has 15 residues. Germline V CDR1 and CDR2: MDHEN, SYDVKM. V lost 2 bases and J lost 4; bases outside the gene matches: 5. The CDR3 nucleotides read TGTGCCAGCAGTTTAGGTGGACAGGGGAGCACTGAAGCTTTCTTT. This encodes CASSLGGQGSTEAFF.

The chain recombines TRBV25-1 with TRBJ2-7; weak D call: TRBD1 (7 bases). The germline V and J ends were trimmed by 0 bases and 1 base, with 16 bases remaining between them. The CDR3 runs to 17 residues. Germline lookup yields CDR1 MGHDK and CDR2 SYGVNS. The CDR3 spells CASSEYLGGTESYEQYF. The CDR3 bases are TGTGCCAGCAGTGAATATCTAGGAGGGACAGAATCCTACGAGCAGTACTTC.

CDR3 DNA sequence: TGCGCCAGCAGCTTGAAAGGACCGAGCTCCACTGAAGCTTTCTTT. This sequence encodes CASSLKGPSSTEAFF. The chain carries TRBV5-1 and TRBJ1-1, with unresolved D. Between the trimmed V and J ends, which lost 1 base and 4 bases, there was a span of 14 bases. Germline assignment: CDR1 SGHRS and CDR2 YFSETQ. This CDR3 contains 15 residues.